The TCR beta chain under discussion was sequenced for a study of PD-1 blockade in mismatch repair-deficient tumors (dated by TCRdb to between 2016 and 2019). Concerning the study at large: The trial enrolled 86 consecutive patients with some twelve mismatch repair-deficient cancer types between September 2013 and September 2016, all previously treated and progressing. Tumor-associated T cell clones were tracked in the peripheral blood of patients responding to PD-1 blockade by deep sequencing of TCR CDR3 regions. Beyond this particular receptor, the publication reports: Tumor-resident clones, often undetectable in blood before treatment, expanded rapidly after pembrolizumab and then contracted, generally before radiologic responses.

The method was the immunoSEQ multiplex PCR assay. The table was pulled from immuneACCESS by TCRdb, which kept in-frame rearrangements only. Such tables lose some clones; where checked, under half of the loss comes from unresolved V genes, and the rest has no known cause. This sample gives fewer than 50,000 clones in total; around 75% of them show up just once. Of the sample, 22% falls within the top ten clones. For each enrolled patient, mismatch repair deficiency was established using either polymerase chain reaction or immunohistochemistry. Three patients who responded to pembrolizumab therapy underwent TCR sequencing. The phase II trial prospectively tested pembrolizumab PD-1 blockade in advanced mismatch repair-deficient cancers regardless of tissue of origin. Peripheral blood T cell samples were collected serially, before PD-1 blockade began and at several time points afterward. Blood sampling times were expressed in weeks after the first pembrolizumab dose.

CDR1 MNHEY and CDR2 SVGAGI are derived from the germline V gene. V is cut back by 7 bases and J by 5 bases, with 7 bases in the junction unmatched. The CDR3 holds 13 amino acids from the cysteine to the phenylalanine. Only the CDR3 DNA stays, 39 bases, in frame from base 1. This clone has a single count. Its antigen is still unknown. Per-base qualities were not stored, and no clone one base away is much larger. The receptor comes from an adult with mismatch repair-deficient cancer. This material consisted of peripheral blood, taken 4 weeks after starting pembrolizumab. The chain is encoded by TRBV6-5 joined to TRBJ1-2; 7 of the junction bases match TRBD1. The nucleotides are TGTGCCAGCATGGAACAGGGGTCTTATGGCTACACCTTC. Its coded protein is CASMEQGSYGYTF.